This TCR beta chain is from a study of patients and donors after allogeneic stem cell transplantation. This clonotype is categorized as large (0.1 to 1%). TCRdb recomputed calls from the RT-PCR reads with MiXCR, one row per CDR3 protein. The repertoire holds around 3,000 distinct CDR3 sequences, with about 5% as singletons. The V and J ends lost 0 bases and 4 bases, in that order; junction bases with no gene match: 5. The CDR3 runs to 15 residues. Germline CDR1 and CDR2: SGHRS and YFSETQ. The gene calls are TRBV5-1 and TRBJ2-3, with 7 bases identical to TRBD2. The sample comprised blood, either unsorted or a sorted T cell fraction (not recorded which). This TCR was sampled from a human donor who was either an allogeneic HSCT recipient or a stem cell or donor lymphocyte infusion donor (not recorded which). It is not recorded whose cells these are; they may come from a transplant donor. The CDR3 sequence is CASSLGGSFPDTQYF. The CDR3 region has the DNA TGCGCCAGCAGCTTGGGCGGGAGTTTTCCAGATACGCAGTATTTT.